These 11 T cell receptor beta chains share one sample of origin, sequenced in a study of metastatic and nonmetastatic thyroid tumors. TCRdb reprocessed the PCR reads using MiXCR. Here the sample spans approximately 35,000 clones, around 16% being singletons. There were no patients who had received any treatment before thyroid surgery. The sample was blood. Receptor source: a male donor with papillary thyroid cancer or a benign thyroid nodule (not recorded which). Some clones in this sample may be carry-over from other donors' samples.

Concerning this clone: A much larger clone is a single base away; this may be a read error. The CDR3 loop reads CASNPPGYQETQYF. DNA of the CDR3: TGTGCCAGCAACCCCCCGGGCTACCAAGAGACCCAGTACTTC. The rearrangement uses TRBV14 and TRBJ2-5; no clear D gene. CDR1 and CDR2 (germline): SGHDN, FVKESK. V shed 7 bases and J shed 0 bases, with 12 bases lying between them. CDR3 length: 14 residues.

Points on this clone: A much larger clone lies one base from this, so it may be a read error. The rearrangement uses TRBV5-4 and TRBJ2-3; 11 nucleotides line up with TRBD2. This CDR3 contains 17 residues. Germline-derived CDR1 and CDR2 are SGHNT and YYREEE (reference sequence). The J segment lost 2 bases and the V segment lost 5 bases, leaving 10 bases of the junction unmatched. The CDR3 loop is CASSLRLAGCPTDTQYF. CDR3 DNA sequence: TGTGCCAGCAGTTTACGACTAGCGGGGTGCCCCACAGATACGCAGTATTTT.

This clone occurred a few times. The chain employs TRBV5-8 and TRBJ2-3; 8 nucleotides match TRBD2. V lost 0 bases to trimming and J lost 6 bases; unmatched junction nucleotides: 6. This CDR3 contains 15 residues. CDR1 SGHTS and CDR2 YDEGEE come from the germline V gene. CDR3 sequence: CASSLEGLGKDTQYF. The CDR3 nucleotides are TGTGCCAGCAGCTTGGAGGGACTAGGGAAGGATACGCAGTATTTT.

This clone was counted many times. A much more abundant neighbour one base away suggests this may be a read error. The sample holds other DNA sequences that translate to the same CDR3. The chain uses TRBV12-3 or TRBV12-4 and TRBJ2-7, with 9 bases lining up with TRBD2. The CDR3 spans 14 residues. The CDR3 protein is CASSSLAGQYEQYF. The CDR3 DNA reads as TGTGCCAGCAGCAGCCTAGCGGGACAATACGAGCAGTACTTT.

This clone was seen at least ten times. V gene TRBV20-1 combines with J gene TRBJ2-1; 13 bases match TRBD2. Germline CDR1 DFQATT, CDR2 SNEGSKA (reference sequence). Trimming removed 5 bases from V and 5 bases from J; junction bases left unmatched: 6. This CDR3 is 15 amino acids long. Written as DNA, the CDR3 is TGCAGTGCTGGGACTAGCGGGAAAAAAGACAATGAGCAGTTCTTC. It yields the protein CSAGTSGKKDNEQFF.

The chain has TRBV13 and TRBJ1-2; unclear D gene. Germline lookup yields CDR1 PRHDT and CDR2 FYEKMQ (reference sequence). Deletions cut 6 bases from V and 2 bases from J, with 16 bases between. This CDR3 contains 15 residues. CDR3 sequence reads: CASRSSRRENYGYTF. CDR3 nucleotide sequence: TGTGCCAGCAGATCATCGCGGAGGGAGAACTATGGCTACACCTTC.

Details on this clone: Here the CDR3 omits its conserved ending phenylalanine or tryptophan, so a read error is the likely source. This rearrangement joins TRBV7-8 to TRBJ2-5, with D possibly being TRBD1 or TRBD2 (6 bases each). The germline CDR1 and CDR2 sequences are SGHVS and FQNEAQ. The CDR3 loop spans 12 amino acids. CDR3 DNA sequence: TGTTCCAGCAGCCGGGGGCCAGAGACCCAGTACGTC. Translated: CSSSRGPETQYV.

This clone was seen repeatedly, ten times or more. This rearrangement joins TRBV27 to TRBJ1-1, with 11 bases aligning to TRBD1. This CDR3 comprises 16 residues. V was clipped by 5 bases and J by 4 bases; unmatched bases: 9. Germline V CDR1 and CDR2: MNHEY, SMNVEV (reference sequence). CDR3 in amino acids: CASSRGTGGQGTEAFF. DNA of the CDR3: TGTGCCAGCAGTCGAGGGACAGGGGGGCAGGGCACTGAAGCTTTCTTT.

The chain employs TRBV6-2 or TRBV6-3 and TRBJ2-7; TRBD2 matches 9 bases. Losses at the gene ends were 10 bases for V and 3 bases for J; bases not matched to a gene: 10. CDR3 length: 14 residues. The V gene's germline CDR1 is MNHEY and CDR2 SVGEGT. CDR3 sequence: CANRESSGNYEQYF. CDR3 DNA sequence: TGTGCCAACAGGGAGTCTAGCGGGAACTACGAGCAGTACTTC.

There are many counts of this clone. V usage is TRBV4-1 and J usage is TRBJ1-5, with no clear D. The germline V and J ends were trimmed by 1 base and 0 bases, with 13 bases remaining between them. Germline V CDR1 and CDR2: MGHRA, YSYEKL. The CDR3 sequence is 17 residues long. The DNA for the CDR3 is TGCGCCAGCAGCCAAGCCCCCGGCGAGTATAGCAATCAGCCCCAGCATTTT. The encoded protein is CASSQAPGEYSNQPQHF.

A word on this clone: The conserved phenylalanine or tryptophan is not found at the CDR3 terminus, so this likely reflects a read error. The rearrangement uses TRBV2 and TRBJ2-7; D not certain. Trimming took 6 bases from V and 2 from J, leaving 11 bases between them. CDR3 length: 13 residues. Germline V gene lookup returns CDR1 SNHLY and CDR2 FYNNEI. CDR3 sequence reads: CASRATVAYEQYL. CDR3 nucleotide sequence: TGTGCCAGCAGGGCCACTGTCGCCTACGAGCAGTACTTG.